A single sample gave rise to the 26 T cell receptor beta chains below, sequenced in a study of T-cell memory formation after mild COVID-19. TCRdb re-called the 5' RACE reads through MiXCR, storing one row per CDR3 protein. Among about 38,000 distinct CDR3 sequences listed, more than 9.5% were seen once. The sample was PBMCs or a T cell subset sorted from them (not recorded which). The source of these receptors is a man in his late teens or twenties who had mild COVID-19 (a few samples of this study predate the infection). Cell type and time point are not known.

This clonotype was observed at least ten times. This rearrangement joins TRBV4-1 to TRBJ2-3, with D tentatively TRBD1 (6 bases). With 6 bases removed from V and 1 base from J, the gap between germline ends came to 14 bases. This CDR3 spans 15 amino acids. Germline CDR1 reads MGHRA; CDR2 reads YSYEKL. The CDR3 sequence is CASRTQGLGTDTQYF. The CDR3 nucleotides are TGCGCCAGCAGGACACAGGGTTTGGGCACAGATACGCAGTATTTT.

This clonotype was counted many times. V usage is TRBV29-1 and J usage is TRBJ2-2; D uncertain. V was cut by 1 base and J by 2 bases, with 8 bases left in between. Looked up from germline, CDR1 is SQVTM and CDR2 is ANQGSEA. The CDR3 runs to 14 residues. The CDR3 nucleotides read TGCAGCGTTGAAGCACAGTACAACACCGGGGAGCTGTTTTTT. It specifies CSVEAQYNTGELFF.

This clonotype was recorded many times. The CDR3: CSARVGGANTEAFF. For the CDR3, the DNA is TGCAGTGCTAGAGTCGGGGGCGCCAACACTGAAGCTTTCTTT. The chain employs TRBV20-1 and TRBJ1-1; weak D call: TRBD1 (6 bases). The CDR3 extends over 14 amino acids. Germline V lookup: CDR1 DFQATT, CDR2 SNEGSKA (reference sequence). Trimming took 1 base from V and 2 from J, leaving 11 bases between them.

This clonotype was detected many times. This sequence joins TRBV7-3 and TRBJ2-1; TRBD2 matches at 7 bases. The CDR3 extends over 15 amino acids. Germline CDR1 is SGHTA and CDR2 is FQGTGA. V dropped 3 bases and J dropped 1; count of bases not matched to a gene: 3. The CDR3, as DNA: TGTGCCAGCAGCTTGGCGGGAGCTTCCTACAATGAGCAGTTCTTC. Amino acid sequence: CASSLAGASYNEQFF.

In this sample, this clonotype turned up many times. V is TRBV4-1 and J is TRBJ2-7; D is perhaps TRBD1 or TRBD2 (5 bases each). The CDR3 has 15 residues. The V end lost 4 bases, the J end lost 5 bases, and 18 bases lay between the germline ends. The germline CDR1 and CDR2 sequences are MGHRA and YSYEKL. The CDR3 here is CASSPGPWSDNEQYF. The CDR3, as DNA: TGCGCCAGCAGCCCGGGGCCTTGGTCGGATAACGAGCAGTACTTC.

This rearrangement joins TRBV28 to TRBJ2-1; D perhaps matches TRBD1 (6 bases). V lost 6 bases, J lost 0 bases, and 15 bases lay in between. This CDR3 contains 16 residues. CDR1 is MDHEN, CDR2 SYDVKM, per germline. CDR3 sequence: CASRHPGVSSYNEQFF. CDR3 bases: TGTGCCAGCAGGCATCCAGGGGTGAGCTCCTACAATGAGCAGTTCTTC.

The genes are TRBV24-1 and TRBJ2-1; the match to TRBD1 covers 9 bases. The germline V gene encodes CDR1 KGHDR and CDR2 SFDVKD. CDR3 length: 16 residues. J lost 3 bases, V lost 3 bases, and 5 bases had no gene match. The CDR3 DNA reads as TGTGCCACCAGTGATACAACGGGACAGGGCTACAATGAGCAGTTCTTC. This encodes CATSDTTGQGYNEQFF.

This clonotype was observed at least ten times. The chain uses TRBV7-9 and TRBJ2-7; D may be TRBD1 (7 bases). The length of the CDR3 is 14 residues. Trimming removed 6 bases at V and 5 bases at J, with 17 bases between. In germline, CDR1 is SEHNR, CDR2 FQNEAQ (reference sequence). The CDR3 nucleotides are TGTGCCAGCAGTTTTACAGGAGGGGGCCACGAGCAGTACTTC. Its translation is CASSFTGGGHEQYF.

This clonotype was counted many times. The rearrangement links TRBV4-2 to TRBJ2-5; 13 bases align to TRBD2. J gave up 4 bases and V 2 bases, and 13 bases lay outside the gene matches. Germline CDR1 reads LGHNA; CDR2 reads YNFKEQ. This CDR3 region has 19 residues. In DNA, the CDR3 is TGTGCCAGCAGCCAACCTGGGACTAGCGGGGCCGTCTGGAGAGAGACCCAGTACTTC. Its translation: CASSQPGTSGAVWRETQYF.

This clonotype was found many times. This chain links TRBV5-1 with TRBJ1-5; TRBD1 agrees at 7 bases. This CDR3 region has 14 residues. J gave up 6 bases and V 5 bases, and 8 bases lay outside the gene matches. The germline V gene has CDR1 SGHRS and CDR2 YFSETQ. CDR3 amino acids: CASRTDREAQPQHF. The CDR3 nucleotides are TGCGCCAGCAGAACCGACAGGGAGGCTCAGCCCCAGCATTTT.

This clonotype was seen repeatedly, ten times or more. The rearrangement joins TRBV6-2 or TRBV6-3 to TRBJ1-5; D is perhaps TRBD1 (6 bases). Trimming removed 2 bases from V and 4 bases from J, with 12 bases in between. Germline CDR1 MNHEY, CDR2 SVGEGT. The length of the CDR3 is 15 residues. CDR3 residues: CASSYSYTGNQPQHF. The CDR3 coding sequence is TGTGCCAGCAGTTACAGCTACACAGGGAATCAGCCCCAGCATTTT.

This clonotype was picked up many times. The DNA for the CDR3 is TGTGCCAGCAGCTTGGTCCCTAGTCTTGGAGATACGCAGTATTTT. Encoded protein: CASSLVPSLGDTQYF. The chain employs TRBV5-5 and TRBJ2-3; D unresolved. The CDR3 is made up of 15 amino acids. Germline-derived CDR1 and CDR2 are SGHKS and YYEKEE (reference sequence). Trimming shortened V by 0 bases and J by 5 bases, and 13 bases separated the two germline ends.

This clonotype was seen ten or more times. The chain couples TRBV20-1 to TRBJ1-2; the D gene is possibly TRBD1 (6 bases). CDR3 size: 14 residues. Germline V gene lookup returns CDR1 DFQATT and CDR2 SNEGSKA (reference sequence). V lost 3 bases, J lost 5 bases, and 16 bases lay in between. The CDR3 loop reads CSASRNAGAYGYTF. The CDR3 nucleotides are TGCAGTGCTAGCCGAAATGCAGGGGCTTATGGCTACACCTTC.

This clonotype came up many times. The chain links TRBV12-3 or TRBV12-4 to TRBJ2-1; 8 nucleotides match TRBD2. The CDR3 contains 12 residues. The V segment lost 6 bases and the J segment 13 bases; nucleotides outside the gene matches: 8. The CDR3 loop is CASSPTSGNQFF. The CDR3 DNA is TGTGCCAGCAGCCCTACTAGCGGAAATCAGTTCTTC.

The gene calls are TRBV29-1 and TRBJ2-3; the D call may be TRBD1 or TRBD2 (5 bases each). The CDR3 runs to 12 residues. The V end was cut by 3 bases, the J end by 6 bases, with 10 bases between. Germline values: CDR1 SQVTM, CDR2 ANQGSEA. CDR3 amino acids: CSVELGDDTQYF. In DNA, the CDR3 is TGCAGCGTTGAGTTAGGGGACGATACGCAGTATTTT.

This clonotype has only a few counts. The chain combines TRBV3-1 with TRBJ2-5, with TRBD2 matching over 11 bases. Germline trimming cut 4 bases from V and 5 bases from J; bases unmatched to any gene: 6. From germline, CDR1 is LGHDT and CDR2 YNNKEL (reference sequence). The CDR3 totals 15 residues. The CDR3 loop reads CASSRALAGAETQYF. CDR3 in DNA: TGTGCCAGCAGCCGTGCACTAGCGGGGGCGGAGACCCAGTACTTC.

This clonotype was recorded many times. The V gene is TRBV12-3 or TRBV12-4, the J gene TRBJ2-3; D is possibly TRBD2 (6 bases). The ends were cut back, 3 bases at V and 2 bases at J, with 12 bases in the middle. The CDR3 totals 15 residues. CDR3 region: CASSLLGGLTDTQYF. CDR3 bases: TGTGCCAGCAGTTTGCTTGGGGGACTCACAGATACGCAGTATTTT.

Many counts were recorded for this clonotype. The chain employs TRBV2 and TRBJ1-4, with D possibly matching TRBD1 (5 bases). This CDR3 is built from 14 residues. Trimming left V 3 bases short and J 10 bases short, with 15 bases between. Germline CDR1 and CDR2: SNHLY and FYNNEI. The CDR3 DNA sequence: TGTGCCAGCAGTGAGCGGAGGGGCCCGGGAAAACTGTTTTTT. Amino acid sequence: CASSERRGPGKLFF. Variable domain in full (rest from reference TRBV2 and TRBJ1-4): EPEVTQTPSHQVTQMGQEVILRCVPISNHLYFYWYRQILGQKVEFLVSFYNNEISEKSEIFDDQFSVERPDGSNFTLKIRSTKLEDSAMYFCASSERRGPGKLFFGSGTQLSVL.

The chain combines TRBV20-1 with TRBJ1-2; no firm D call. V lost 5 bases and J 4 bases, leaving 11 bases between the germline ends. The CDR3 spans 12 residues. The germline V gene encodes CDR1 DFQATT and CDR2 SNEGSKA (reference sequence). CDR3 sequence (DNA): TGCAGTGCTCCAGACCAGCGCTATGGCTACACCTTC. It encodes CSAPDQRYGYTF.

This clonotype came up many times. The V and J genes are TRBV7-2 and TRBJ1-2; D gene uncertain. The germline V gene encodes CDR1 SGHTA and CDR2 FQGNSA. V dropped 1 base and J dropped 4 bases, with 13 bases sitting between them. This CDR3 has 15 amino acids. CDR3 sequence (DNA): TGTGCCAGCAGCTTAGGTCCAGGAACTATCTATGGCTACACCTTC. Amino acids: CASSLGPGTIYGYTF.

This clonotype was seen many times. This chain uses TRBV5-1 with TRBJ1-2, with D perhaps TRBD1 (6 bases). V was cut by 4 bases and J by 0 bases, with 13 bases left in between. The CDR3 runs to 15 residues. CDR1 and CDR2 from the germline V gene are SGHRS and YFSETQ. CDR3 region: CASSIQGQANYGYTF. Here the CDR3 DNA reads TGCGCCAGCAGCATCCAGGGACAAGCTAACTATGGCTACACCTTC.

This clonotype was counted at least ten times. V and J are TRBV7-9 and TRBJ2-5; possibly TRBD2 for D (7 bases). The CDR3 is 13 residues long. The V and J ends lost 8 bases and 2 bases respectively, with 12 bases between them. Germline V gene sequence: CDR1 SEHNR, CDR2 FQNEAQ (reference sequence). The CDR3: CASEGGGQETQYF. The CDR3 DNA is TGTGCCAGCGAAGGGGGGGGTCAAGAGACCCAGTACTTC. The full variable domain, in which reference TRBV7-9 and TRBJ2-5 provide the parts outside the CDR3, is DTGVSQNPRHKITKRGQNVTFRCDPISEHNRLYWYRQTLGQGPEFLTYFQNEAQLEKSRLLSDRFSAERPKGSFSTLEIQRTEQGDSAMYLCASEGGGQETQYFGPGTRLLVL.

The CDR3 coding sequence is TGTGCCAGCACAGGGTCCGGGGAGACCCAGTACTTC. Protein sequence: CASTGSGETQYF. This chain uses TRBV2 with TRBJ2-5, with TRBD1 as a possible D gene (5 bases). Between the trimmed V and J ends, which lost 7 bases and 5 bases, there was a span of 11 bases. Looked up from germline, CDR1 is SNHLY and CDR2 is FYNNEI. CDR3 length: 12 residues.

This clonotype showed up many times. The rearrangement uses TRBV7-2 and TRBJ1-6; D is uncertain. CDR1 is SGHTA and CDR2 is FQGNSA in the germline V gene. The V gene lost 1 base and the J gene lost 7 bases, with 14 bases spanning the gap. This CDR3 is 16 amino acids long. DNA for the CDR3: TGTGCCAGCAGCTTAGGTTTCTCACAGAGAAATTCACCCCTCCACTTT. Protein: CASSLGFSQRNSPLHF.

This clonotype appeared many times. This chain uses TRBV4-1 with TRBJ1-2; D remains ambiguous. Germline V gene sequence: CDR1 MGHRA, CDR2 YSYEKL. CDR3 size: 14 residues. V shed 0 bases and J shed 6 bases, with 11 bases lying between them. The CDR3 bases are TGCGCCAGCAGCCAAGAAATCGGCTGGGATGGCTACACCTTC. Translation: CASSQEIGWDGYTF.

This clonotype was seen many times. This chain links TRBV25-1 with TRBJ2-1, with unresolved D. CDR3 length: 17 amino acids. Germline V CDR1 and CDR2: MGHDK, SYGVNS. Trimming cost V 7 bases and J 2 bases, with 21 bases left between them. The CDR3 nucleotides are TGTGCCAGCACCCAATCCCCCACAGACGACACCTACAATGAGCAGTTCTTC. It specifies CASTQSPTDDTYNEQFF. Combining the CDR3 with reference TRBV25-1 and TRBJ2-1 gives the whole variable domain EADIYQTPRYLVIGTGKKITLECSQTMGHDKMYWYQQDPGMELHLIHYSYGVNSTEKGDLSSESTVSRIRTEHFPLTLESARPSHTSQYLCASTQSPTDDTYNEQFFGPGTRLTVL.